Here is one TCR beta chain with its context. The CDR3 loop spans 14 amino acids. V was pared by 1 base and J by 3 bases, with 9 bases between. Per germline, CDR1 LGHDT and CDR2 YNNKEL (reference sequence). This record belongs to a study of blood T cell repertoires in COVID-19. Profiled with immunoSEQ multiplex PCR; TCRdb holds only in-frame clones, not every one. This sample carries approximately 200,000 clones, approximately 84% of them seen once, and the ten largest clones take roughly 7%. Input material: PBMCs or T cells enriched from blood (not recorded which). The chain carries TRBV3-1 (or the pseudogene TRBV3-2) and TRBJ1-2, with TRBD1 as a possible D gene (6 bases). This clonotype originated in a man aged 35-49 years who had recovered from COVID-19. The CDR3 DNA is TGTGCCAGCAGCCAAGTCGGGACATACTATGGCTACACCTTC. It is translated as CASSQVGTYYGYTF.